Listed below are T cell receptor beta chains from one sample, sequenced in a study of cytomegalovirus exposure and HLA in healthy donors. The protocol was immunoSEQ multiplex PCR, while the TCRdb copy is restricted to in-frame clones and leaves out a portion. The sample gives about 300,000 clones, 70% to 90% of which show up once; about 4% is in the top ten. Material for sequencing was PBMCs. The receptors originated from a man aged 35-49 years in good health and CMV-seropositive. The CDR3 runs from the conserved cysteine through the conserved F or W. D genes are given only for firm matches. Clone size is not always given. Where it is, it says once, few, many or a class for expanded clones.

DNA: TGTGCCAGCAGCTTAAGGGGGATCACTGAAGCTTTCTTT
CDR3: CASSLRGITEAFF
V: TRBV7-9
size: .
D: .
J: TRBJ1-1

DNA: TGTGCCAGCAGCGACCCCGCGGGATACGGCCTTTACAATGAGCAGTTCTTC
CDR3: CASSDPAGYGLYNEQFF
V: TRBV9
size: .
D: .
J: TRBJ2-1

DNA: TGCAGCGTGGCAGGGAGCACAGATACGCAGTATTTT
CDR3: CSVAGSTDTQYF
V: TRBV29-1
size: .
D: .
J: TRBJ2-3

DNA: TGTGCCACGCTCCAGCTAGCGGGGGGCACCGGGGAGCTGTTTTTT
CDR3: CATLQLAGGTGELFF
V: TRBV15
size: .
D: TRBD2
J: TRBJ2-2

DNA: TGTGCCAGCAGCTTCAGGGGGGACGAGGGCTACGAGCAGTACTTC
CDR3: CASSFRGDEGYEQYF
V: TRBV7-6
size: .
D: .
J: TRBJ2-7

DNA: TGTGCCAGCAGTGTTGAGAGTAATTCACCCCTCCACTTT
CDR3: CASSVESNSPLHF
V: TRBV2
size: .
D: .
J: TRBJ1-6

DNA: TGTGCCAGCAGCTCCATTGGAGGGGCAGATACGCAGTATTTT
CDR3: CASSSIGGADTQYF
V: TRBV7-2
size: .
D: .
J: TRBJ2-3

DNA: TGTGCCAGCTCACCAATGTCGACAGATATAGCCAAAAACATTCAGTACTTC
CDR3: CASSPMSTDIAKNIQYF
V: TRBV18
size: .
D: .
J: TRBJ2-4

DNA: TGTGCCAGCAGCTTAGCTAGCGGGAGCTATGAGCAGTTCTTC
CDR3: CASSLASGSYEQFF
V: TRBV11-3
size: .
D: TRBD2
J: TRBJ2-1

DNA: TGTGCCAGCTCACCATATTCAGGAGAGACCCAGTACTTC
CDR3: CASSPYSGETQYF
V: TRBV18
size: once
D: .
J: TRBJ2-5

DNA: TGTGCCAGCAGCTTAAGATCTTTTTACCCAACGCAGGTAGACTATGGCTACACCTTC
CDR3: CASSLRSFYPTQVDYGYTF
V: TRBV7-2
size: once
D: .
J: TRBJ1-2

DNA: TGTGCCAGCAGCTTAGATCGCAGGGTTGGTCAGCCCCAGCATTTT
CDR3: CASSLDRRVGQPQHF
V: TRBV11-3
size: .
D: .
J: TRBJ1-5

DNA: TGTGCCAGCAGCACTAGCGGGAGTGGCCAGGGAGAGCAGTACTTC
CDR3: CASSTSGSGQGEQYF
V: TRBV2
size: .
D: TRBD2
J: TRBJ2-7

DNA: TGTGCCAGCAGCGCGGCCCACCGACAGGGGGCGGGCACCGGGGAGCTGTTTTTT
CDR3: CASSAAHRQGAGTGELFF
V: TRBV5-8
size: .
D: TRBD1
J: TRBJ2-2

DNA: TGCGCCAGCAACCCCGGCCTAGCGGGAGCTACCGGGGAGCTGTTTTTT
CDR3: CASNPGLAGATGELFF
V: TRBV10-2
size: .
D: TRBD2
J: TRBJ2-2

DNA: TGCGCCAGCAGTGAGCCCGGACAGGGCCACACTGAAGCTTTCTTT
CDR3: CASSEPGQGHTEAFF
V: TRBV10-1
size: .
D: TRBD1
J: TRBJ1-1

DNA: TGTGCCAGCAGTCTTAGTTATAGCAATCAGCCCCAGCATTTT
CDR3: CASSLSYSNQPQHF
V: TRBV27
size: .
D: .
J: TRBJ1-5

DNA: TGTGCCAGCAGCTTCCGGTATCTAGCGGATGAGCAGTTCTTC
CDR3: CASSFRYLADEQFF
V: TRBV7-2
size: .
D: TRBD2
J: TRBJ2-1

DNA: TGCAGCGCCAGGACAGGGTACTACGAGCAGTACTTC
CDR3: CSARTGYYEQYF
V: TRBV29-1
size: .
D: TRBD1
J: TRBJ2-7

DNA: TGCAGCGTGTGGGGACAGTCCTACGAGCAGTACTTC
CDR3: CSVWGQSYEQYF
V: TRBV29-1
size: .
D: TRBD1
J: TRBJ2-7

DNA: TGTGCCAGCAGTTTCCGACAGGGGACTAACTATGGCTACACCTTC
CDR3: CASSFRQGTNYGYTF
V: TRBV27
size: once
D: TRBD1
J: TRBJ1-2

DNA: TGTGCCAGCAGCGTGAGGTGGGGGGCGGGAGAGACCCAGTACTTC
CDR3: CASSVRWGAGETQYF
V: TRBV9
size: .
D: .
J: TRBJ2-5

DNA: TGCAGCATCCCCGGGAGTATTAGCACAGATACGCAGTATTTT
CDR3: CSIPGSISTDTQYF
V: TRBV29-1
size: .
D: .
J: TRBJ2-3

DNA: TGCGCCAGCAGCACCGGACTAGCAAGTGCGACTCGGACCGGGGAGCTGTTTTTT
CDR3: CASSTGLASATRTGELFF
V: TRBV5-1
size: .
D: TRBD2
J: TRBJ2-2

DNA: TGTGCCAGCTCACCACCGCCCGGGAAACAGTCAGATACGCAGTATTTT
CDR3: CASSPPPGKQSDTQYF
V: TRBV18
size: .
D: .
J: TRBJ2-3

DNA: TGTGCCAGCAGTGAAAGGGCGGGGCCAAATACGCAGTATTTT
CDR3: CASSERAGPNTQYF
V: TRBV2
size: once
D: .
J: TRBJ2-3

DNA: TGTGCCAGCAGCTTTACCCAGGGGGGAAGTGGCTACACCTTC
CDR3: CASSFTQGGSGYTF
V: TRBV7-9
size: .
D: TRBD1
J: TRBJ1-2

DNA: TGTGCCAGCAGCCGGGACAGATTAGCCAAAAACATTCAGTACTTC
CDR3: CASSRDRLAKNIQYF
V: TRBV7-2
size: .
D: TRBD1
J: TRBJ2-4

DNA: TGTGCCAGCAGCCACCCGGGACTAGCGAATTACAATGAGCAGTTCTTC
CDR3: CASSHPGLANYNEQFF
V: TRBV14
size: .
D: TRBD2
J: TRBJ2-1

DNA: TGTGCCAGTAGTATCGTAGCCGGAGGAAGGAACACTGAAGCTTTCTTT
CDR3: CASSIVAGGRNTEAFF
V: TRBV19
size: once
D: .
J: TRBJ1-1

DNA: TGTGCCAGCAGTCCCGGACAGGGGGCTGAGACCCAGTACTTC
CDR3: CASSPGQGAETQYF
V: TRBV7-3
size: once
D: TRBD1
J: TRBJ2-5

DNA: TGTGCCAGCCAGGGGACGAATCAGCCCCAGCATTTT
CDR3: CASQGTNQPQHF
V: TRBV6-6
size: .
D: .
J: TRBJ1-5

DNA: TGTGCCAGTAGTACACTAGCGGGGAGGGACCAAGAGACCCAGTACTTC
CDR3: CASSTLAGRDQETQYF
V: TRBV19
size: .
D: TRBD2
J: TRBJ2-5

DNA: TGCAGCGTGGTGGGGGGATCTTATGGCTACACCTTC
CDR3: CSVVGGSYGYTF
V: TRBV29-1
size: .
D: .
J: TRBJ1-2

DNA: TGTGCCAGCAGCCCCAGACAGGGGAGAGGCTACGAGCAGTACTTC
CDR3: CASSPRQGRGYEQYF
V: TRBV28
size: .
D: TRBD1
J: TRBJ2-7

DNA: TGTGCCAGTAGTATCCATAGGGGGCAGTACGAGCAGTACTTC
CDR3: CASSIHRGQYEQYF
V: TRBV19
size: .
D: TRBD1
J: TRBJ2-7

DNA: TGTGCCAGCAGCCCCACTCCAGGGGGCTCGCGGACTGAAGCTTTCTTT
CDR3: CASSPTPGGSRTEAFF
V: TRBV5-4
size: .
D: TRBD1
J: TRBJ1-1

DNA: TGTTCCAGCAGCCTGACAGCCTACGAGCAGTACTTC
CDR3: CSSSLTAYEQYF
V: TRBV7-9
size: .
D: .
J: TRBJ2-7

DNA: TGTGCCTGGAGTGTAGGAGCAGGGTCCGACGAGCAGTACTTC
CDR3: CAWSVGAGSDEQYF
V: TRBV30
size: .
D: .
J: TRBJ2-7

DNA: TGTGCCAGCAGCTCGGGACTAGCGGACCCTTTGGGCAAAAACATTCAGTACTTC
CDR3: CASSSGLADPLGKNIQYF
V: TRBV7-9
size: .
D: TRBD2
J: TRBJ2-4

DNA: TGTGCCAGCAGCCCTCCGAGCCGTTTGAGCTACACCTTC
CDR3: CASSPPSRLSYTF
V: TRBV5-5
size: .
D: .
J: TRBJ1-2

DNA: TGTGCCAGCAGCTTGGGACTAGGTTCGGGCTACGAGCAGTACTTC
CDR3: CASSLGLGSGYEQYF
V: TRBV13
size: .
D: TRBD2
J: TRBJ2-7

DNA: TGTGCCAGCAGCGTGGGGGACAGCCAAGAGACCCAGTACTTC
CDR3: CASSVGDSQETQYF
V: TRBV9
size: .
D: TRBD1
J: TRBJ2-5

DNA: TGTGCCAGCAGCCCAGGGGTCCTAGCGGGAGGGCGCGGAGATACGCAGTATTTT
CDR3: CASSPGVLAGGRGDTQYF
V: TRBV7-2
size: once
D: TRBD2
J: TRBJ2-3

DNA: TGCGCCAGCAGCCGGCGGGGTGGGTACGAGCAGTACTTC
CDR3: CASSRRGGYEQYF
V: TRBV4-3
size: .
D: .
J: TRBJ2-7

DNA: TGTGCCAGCAAAATACTAGCTCAGGGCCCCAATGAGCAGTTCTTC
CDR3: CASKILAQGPNEQFF
V: TRBV6-1
size: .
D: .
J: TRBJ2-1

DNA: TGTGCCAGCAGCCCCCAGCGTTACAATGAGCAGTTCTTC
CDR3: CASSPQRYNEQFF
V: TRBV7-2
size: few
D: .
J: TRBJ2-1

DNA: TGTGCCAGCAGGTATTCGGATGAAAAACTGTTTTTT
CDR3: CASRYSDEKLFF
V: TRBV6-6
size: few
D: .
J: TRBJ1-4

DNA: TGTGCCAGCAGCTCGCGGCCGGGACTAGTCCCCAATGAGCAGTTCTTC
CDR3: CASSSRPGLVPNEQFF
V: TRBV7-2
size: .
D: TRBD2
J: TRBJ2-1

DNA: TGTGCCAGCAGCTTCGGACAGGGGGCCCACGAGCAGTACTTC
CDR3: CASSFGQGAHEQYF
V: TRBV13
size: .
D: TRBD1
J: TRBJ2-7

DNA: TGTGCCAGTAGCCCACAGGGTAACTATGGCTACACCTTC
CDR3: CASSPQGNYGYTF
V: TRBV19
size: .
D: .
J: TRBJ1-2

DNA: TGTGCCAGCAGCCGGAGACTAGCGGGTGACGAGCAGTACTTC
CDR3: CASSRRLAGDEQYF
V: TRBV7-2
size: .
D: TRBD2
J: TRBJ2-7

DNA: TGTGCCAGCAGGCCTCAGGGGGGCACTGAAGCTTTCTTT
CDR3: CASRPQGGTEAFF
V: TRBV2
size: .
D: TRBD1
J: TRBJ1-1

DNA: TGTGCCACCAGCAGAGATTCTAGCGGGAGCTACGAGCAGTACTTC
CDR3: CATSRDSSGSYEQYF
V: TRBV15
size: once
D: TRBD2
J: TRBJ2-7

DNA: TGCGCCAGCAGGAATCCGGGACAGGGCTACGAGCAGTACTTC
CDR3: CASRNPGQGYEQYF
V: TRBV5-1
size: .
D: TRBD1
J: TRBJ2-7

DNA: TGTGCCAGCAGCCGGAGCGGAAACCAAGAGACCCAGTACTTC
CDR3: CASSRSGNQETQYF
V: TRBV7-2
size: .
D: .
J: TRBJ2-5

DNA: TGTGCCAGCTCACCTGAGGAAAATCAGCCCCAGCATTTT
CDR3: CASSPEENQPQHF
V: TRBV18
size: .
D: .
J: TRBJ1-5

DNA: TGTGCCAGCAGCCCGCCGACAGGCTATACCCAGCATTTT
CDR3: CASSPPTGYTQHF
V: TRBV7-9
size: few
D: .
J: TRBJ1-5